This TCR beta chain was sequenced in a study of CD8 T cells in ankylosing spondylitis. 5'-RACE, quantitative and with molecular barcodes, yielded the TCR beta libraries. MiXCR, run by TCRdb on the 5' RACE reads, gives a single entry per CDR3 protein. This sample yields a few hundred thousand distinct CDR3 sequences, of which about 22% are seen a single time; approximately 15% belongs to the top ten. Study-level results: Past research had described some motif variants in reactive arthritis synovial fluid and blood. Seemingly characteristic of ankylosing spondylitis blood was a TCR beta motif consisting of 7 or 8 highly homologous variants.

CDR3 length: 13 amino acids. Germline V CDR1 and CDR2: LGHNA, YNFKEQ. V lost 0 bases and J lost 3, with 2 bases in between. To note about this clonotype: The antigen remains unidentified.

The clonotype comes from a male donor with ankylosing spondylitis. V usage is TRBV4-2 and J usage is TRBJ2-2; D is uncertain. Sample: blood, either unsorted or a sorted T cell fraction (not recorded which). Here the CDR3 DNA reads TGTGCCAGCAGCCAAGACCACACCGGGGAGCTGTTTTTT. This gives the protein CASSQDHTGELFF.